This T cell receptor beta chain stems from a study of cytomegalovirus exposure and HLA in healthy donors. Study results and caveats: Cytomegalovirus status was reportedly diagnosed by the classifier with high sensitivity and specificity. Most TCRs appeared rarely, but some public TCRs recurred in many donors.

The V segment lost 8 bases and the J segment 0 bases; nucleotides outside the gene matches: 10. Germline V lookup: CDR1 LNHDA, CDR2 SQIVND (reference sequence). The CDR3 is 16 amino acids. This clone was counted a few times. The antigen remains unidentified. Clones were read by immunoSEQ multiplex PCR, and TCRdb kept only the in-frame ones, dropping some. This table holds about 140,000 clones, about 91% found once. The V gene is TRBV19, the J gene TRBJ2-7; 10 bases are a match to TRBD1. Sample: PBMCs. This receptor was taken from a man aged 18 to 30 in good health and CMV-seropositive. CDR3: CASVGTGASSSYEQYF. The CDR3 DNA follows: TGTGCCAGTGTTGGGACAGGGGCGTCGAGCTCCTACGAGCAGTACTTC.